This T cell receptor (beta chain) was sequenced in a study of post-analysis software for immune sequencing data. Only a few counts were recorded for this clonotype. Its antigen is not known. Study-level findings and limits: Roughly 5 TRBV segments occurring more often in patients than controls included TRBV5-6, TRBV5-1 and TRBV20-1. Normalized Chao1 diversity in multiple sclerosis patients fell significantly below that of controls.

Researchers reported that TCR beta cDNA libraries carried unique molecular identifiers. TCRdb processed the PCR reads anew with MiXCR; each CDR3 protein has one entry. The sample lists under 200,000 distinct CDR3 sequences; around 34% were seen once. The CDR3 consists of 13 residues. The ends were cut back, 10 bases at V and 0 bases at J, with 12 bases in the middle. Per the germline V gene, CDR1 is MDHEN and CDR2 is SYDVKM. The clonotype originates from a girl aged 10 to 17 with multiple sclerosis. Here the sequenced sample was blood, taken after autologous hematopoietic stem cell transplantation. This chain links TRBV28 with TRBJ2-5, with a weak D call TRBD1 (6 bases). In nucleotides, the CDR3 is TGTGCCACCATTGGACAGAACCAAGAGACCCAGTACTTC. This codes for CATIGQNQETQYF.